The 27 T cell receptor beta chains below were found in one sample sequenced in a study of blood T cell repertoires in COVID-19. The table came from immunoSEQ multiplex PCR; TCRdb's copy has only in-frame clones and leaves some out. The sample shows a few hundred thousand clones, approximately 89% of them seen only once. The sequenced sample consisted of PBMCs or T cells enriched from blood (not recorded which). These receptors were taken from a woman aged 40 to 55 who had been exposed to COVID-19.

This clone has just one count. The CDR3 reads CASSPHTGHHSLEQYV. CDR3 nucleotides: TGTGCCAGCAGCCCCCATACGGGACACCATTCCCTTGAGCAGTACGTC. The J gene is TRBJ2-7, the V gene TRBV21-1; TRBD1 reflects the table's D call only, with no check against the DNA. TRBV21-1 counts as a pseudogene. This CDR3 has 16 amino acids.

The chain has TRBV28 and TRBJ1-1; D gene ambiguous. Trimming removed 7 bases at V and 7 bases at J, with 13 bases between. CDR3 length: 12 residues. Germline V gene sequence: CDR1 MDHEN, CDR2 SYDVKM. CDR3 nucleotides: TGTGCCAGCATTAGGTTTTCGGGTGAAGCTTTCTTT. Its translation: CASIRFSGEAFF.

The rearrangement joins TRBV18 to TRBJ2-1; the match to TRBD2 covers 9 bases. Trimming removed 6 bases from V and 1 base from J; junction bases left unmatched: 22. Germline V lookup: CDR1 KGHSH, CDR2 LQKENI. CDR3 length equals 21 residues. The CDR3 DNA reads as TGTGCCAGCTCCCACACCCGAAGGCGGGAGGGCCAAGGACATTCCTACAATGAGCAGTTCTTC. Its translation is CASSHTRRREGQGHSYNEQFF.

This sequence joins TRBV7-9 and TRBJ1-1; 11 nucleotides match TRBD1. CDR1 is SEHNR and CDR2 is FQNEAQ in the germline V gene (reference sequence). V shed 5 bases, J shed 4 bases, and the junction held 6 bases outside the gene matches. The CDR3 consists of 15 residues. The DNA for the CDR3 is TGTGCCAGCAGCCCAGGACAGGGGGCGGCCACTGAAGCTTTCTTT. Translating gives CASSPGQGAATEAFF.

V and J are TRBV25-1 and TRBJ2-5, with 11 positions matching TRBD1. V lost 3 bases, J lost 4 bases, and 1 base stayed unmatched. The CDR3 totals 14 residues. Germline CDR1 MGHDK, CDR2 SYGVNS. CDR3 amino acids: CASSEGQGGETQYF. The DNA for the CDR3 is TGTGCCAGCAGTGAGGGACAGGGGGGAGAGACCCAGTACTTC.

The rearrangement links TRBV27 to TRBJ1-5; 7 nucleotides align to TRBD1. CDR3 length equals 14 residues. V shed 3 bases and J 4 bases; nucleotides not matched to a gene: 3. From germline, CDR1 is MNHEY and CDR2 SMNVEV (reference sequence). As DNA, the CDR3 is TGTGCCAGCAGTTTTCTACAGGGGAATCAGCCCCAGCATTTT. This gives the protein CASSFLQGNQPQHF.

The chain recombines TRBV6-2 or TRBV6-3 with TRBJ1-4; no definite D call. Trimming shortened V by 5 bases and J by 5 bases, and 9 bases separated the two germline ends. CDR3 length equals 13 residues. In germline, CDR1 is MNHEY, CDR2 SVGEGT. The CDR3 sequence: CASSSENNEKLFF. In DNA, the CDR3 is TGTGCCAGCAGTAGCGAGAACAATGAAAAACTGTTTTTT.

This sequence joins TRBV29-1 and TRBJ1-4; D is unclear. The V and J ends lost 5 bases and 3 bases respectively, with 10 bases between them. The germline gives CDR1 SQVTM, CDR2 ANQGSEA. This CDR3 is built from 13 residues. CDR3 in amino acids: CSVSDFPNEKLFF. The CDR3 region has the DNA TGCAGCGTTTCGGACTTTCCTAATGAAAAACTGTTTTTT.

This clone showed up just once. The chain has TRBV5-4 and TRBJ1-5, with D maybe TRBD1 (5 bases). The CDR3 consists of 12 residues. Germline-derived CDR1 and CDR2 are SGHNT and YYREEE (reference sequence). The ends were cut back, 3 bases at V and 9 bases at J, with 10 bases in the middle. The CDR3 is CASSYHQGPQHF. As DNA, the CDR3 is TGTGCCAGCAGCTACCACCAGGGGCCCCAGCATTTT. Full variable domain (remainder filled in from reference TRBV5-4 and TRBJ1-5): ETGVTQSPTHLIKTRGQQVTLRCSSQSGHNTVSWYQQALGQGPQFIFQYYREEENGRGNFPPRFSGLQFPNYSSELNVNALELDDSALYLCASSYHQGPQHFGDGTRLSIL.

The chain recombines TRBV11-2 with TRBJ1-5; D unclear. The CDR3 spans 15 residues. Germline lookup yields CDR1 SGHAT and CDR2 FQNNGV. V was clipped by 5 bases and J by 4 bases, with 15 bases between them. In DNA, the CDR3 is TGTGCCAGCAGCGCCGACGGCGGATTTAATCAGCCCCAGCATTTT. Encoded protein: CASSADGGFNQPQHF.

This chain uses TRBV9 with TRBJ2-6, with 8 bases identical to TRBD1. V lost 3 bases, J lost 1 base, and 9 bases stayed unmatched. CDR3 length equals 18 residues. CDR1 SGDLS and CDR2 YYNGEE come from the germline V gene. The CDR3: CASSASLTGESGANVLTF. CDR3 sequence (DNA): TGTGCCAGCAGCGCATCTCTGACAGGGGAATCTGGGGCCAACGTCCTGACTTTC.

A single count supports this clone. The rearrangement uses TRBV4-3 and TRBJ2-4; D gene ambiguous. The V and J ends lost 0 bases and 9 bases respectively, with 18 bases between them. Germline V gives CDR1 LGHNA, CDR2 YSLEER. This CDR3 comprises 16 residues. The CDR3 protein is CASSQDFTSGSGIQYF. CDR3 DNA: TGCGCCAGCAGCCAAGATTTCACTTCAGGAAGTGGCATTCAGTACTTC.

In its sample, this clone was seen once. The chain carries TRBV7-2 and TRBJ2-2, with D possibly being TRBD2 (6 bases). Trimming cost V 5 bases and J 4 bases, with 20 bases left between them. This CDR3 has 17 residues. Germline assignment: CDR1 SGHTA and CDR2 FQGNSA. The CDR3 nucleotides are TGTGCCAGCAGCCAGCCGGCGGGGAGAGGATCCACCGGGGAGCTGTTTTTT. It encodes CASSQPAGRGSTGELFF. Full variable domain (rest looked up from reference TRBV7-2 and TRBJ2-2): GAGVSQSPSNKVTEKGKDVELRCDPISGHTALYWYRQSLGQGLEFLIYFQGNSAPDKSGLPSDRFSAERTGGSVSTLTIQRTQQEDSAVYLCASSQPAGRGSTGELFFGEGSRLTVL.

In its sample, this clone was seen once. V is TRBV9 and J is TRBJ2-3; TRBD2 matches 8 bases. Germline CDR1 and CDR2: SGDLS and YYNGEE. This CDR3 spans 16 amino acids. V shed 0 bases, J shed 0 bases, and the junction held 3 bases outside the gene matches. CDR3 region: CASSVAASGSTDTQYF. CDR3 sequence (DNA): TGTGCCAGCAGCGTAGCGGCTAGCGGGAGCACAGATACGCAGTATTTT.

The V gene is TRBV5-3, the J gene TRBJ2-5; TRBD2 matches at 8 bases. TRBV5-3 carries the ORF label, with uncertain function. The CDR3 has 15 amino acids. With V trimmed by 4 bases and J by 5 bases, 10 bases remained unmatched. CDR3 DNA: TGTGCCAGAAGCCCGGGGGGGAGCCAAACTGAGACCCAGTACTTC. It translates to CARSPGGSQTETQYF.

The CDR3 protein is CASRPGATNEKLFF. The CDR3 nucleotides are TGTGCCAGCAGGCCAGGGGCAACTAATGAAAAACTGTTTTTT. The V and J genes are TRBV6-5 and TRBJ1-4; tentative D call: TRBD1 (6 bases). Germline V gives CDR1 MNHEY, CDR2 SVGAGI. V lost 6 bases and J lost 0, with 8 bases in between. The CDR3 spans 14 residues.

The chain carries TRBV11-3 and TRBJ2-7; D is unclear. Per the germline V gene, CDR1 is SGHNT and CDR2 is YENEEA. V was shortened by 5 bases and J by 6 bases, with 8 bases between the two germline ends. This CDR3 comprises 11 residues. The CDR3 sequence: CASSATPEQYV. Written as DNA, the CDR3 is TGTGCCAGCAGCGCTACCCCCGAGCAGTACGTC.

This sequence joins TRBV2 and TRBJ1-1; D gene ambiguous. Germline-derived CDR1 and CDR2 are SNHLY and FYNNEI. This CDR3 contains 13 residues. The V end lost 5 bases, the J end lost 0 bases, and 7 bases lay between the germline ends. The CDR3 coding sequence is TGTGCCAGCAGTCCCGTCTTGAACACTGAAGCTTTCTTT. It is translated as CASSPVLNTEAFF.

For the CDR3, the DNA is TGCGCCAGCAGTTCTGGGACAGGGTTGGTAGAGCAGTACTTC. Protein sequence: CASSSGTGLVEQYF. The chain couples TRBV5-1 to TRBJ2-7; 9 nucleotides match TRBD1. V dropped 5 bases and J dropped 7; count of bases not matched to a gene: 10. The V gene's germline CDR1 is SGHRS and CDR2 YFSETQ. The CDR3 totals 14 residues.

V and J are TRBV28 and TRBJ2-7; 10 bases are a match to TRBD2. The CDR3 covers 14 residues. The germline gives CDR1 MDHEN, CDR2 SYDVKM. Trimming cost V 7 bases and J 5 bases; bases outside gene matches: 8. The CDR3 DNA is TGTGCCAGCACCCAAGCGGGAGGGCACCACGAGCAGTACGTC. Protein product: CASTQAGGHHEQYV.

The chain joins TRBV7-3 to TRBJ2-1, with D tentatively TRBD2 (6 bases). The ends were cut back, 1 base at V and 0 bases at J, with 10 bases in the middle. This CDR3 is built from 16 residues. CDR1 is SGHTA, CDR2 FQGTGA, per germline. CDR3 DNA: TGTGCCAGCAGCTTAAATGCGGGGAGCTCCTACAATGAGCAGTTCTTC. Translated: CASSLNAGSSYNEQFF.

This clone was detected only a few times. The chain employs TRBV2 and TRBJ2-2, with D perhaps TRBD2 (6 bases). The ends were cut back, 5 bases at V and 4 bases at J, with 11 bases in the middle. This CDR3 has 14 residues. Germline assignment: CDR1 SNHLY and CDR2 FYNNEI. CDR3 sequence (DNA): TGTGCCAGCAGTCCACTAGCTTTCACCGGGGAGCTGTTTTTT. This encodes CASSPLAFTGELFF.

J is TRBJ2-3 and V is TRBV7-9, with D perhaps matching TRBD2 (5 bases). CDR3 length: 14 amino acids. V was shortened by 1 base and J by 5 bases, with 10 bases between the two germline ends. Germline V gives CDR1 SEHNR, CDR2 FQNEAQ (reference sequence). The CDR3 sequence: CASSLDRGKDTQYF. In nucleotides, the CDR3 is TGTGCCAGCAGCTTAGACCGAGGGAAAGATACGCAGTATTTT.

Only one count was recorded for this clone. The chain has TRBV19 and TRBJ2-3, with TRBD1 identical over 8 bases. Per the germline V gene, CDR1 is LNHDA and CDR2 is SQIVND (reference sequence). There are 15 residues in the CDR3. J lost 7 bases, V lost 7 bases, and 13 bases had no gene match. The CDR3 sequence is CASNRRTGIQHTQYF. The CDR3 bases are TGTGCCAGTAACCGCCGGACAGGGATACAACATACGCAGTATTTT.

This chain joins TRBV30 and TRBJ2-1, with D perhaps matching TRBD2 (6 bases). The germline CDR1 and CDR2 sequences are GTSNPN and SVGIG (reference sequence). V lost 1 base and J lost 2, with 6 bases in between. The CDR3 contains 13 residues. The CDR3 protein is CAWSGGAYNEQFF. CDR3 DNA: TGTGCCTGGAGTGGGGGGGCCTACAATGAGCAGTTCTTC.

The genes are TRBV4-3 and TRBJ2-7; 8 bases line up with TRBD2. The CDR3 is 15 amino acids. Trimming cost V 0 bases and J 4 bases; bases outside gene matches: 5. Looked up from germline, CDR1 is LGHNA and CDR2 is YSLEER. This chain's CDR3 is CASSQDKGGGYEQYF. The DNA of the CDR3 is TGCGCCAGCAGCCAAGATAAGGGCGGGGGGTACGAGCAGTACTTC.

The V and J genes are TRBV24-1 and TRBJ1-2; D might be TRBD1 (5 bases). The CDR3 contains 15 residues. V lost 3 bases and J lost 2, with 12 bases in between. The germline gives CDR1 KGHDR, CDR2 SFDVKD. DNA of the CDR3: TGTGCCACCAGTGATAGGACACGTTCGAACTATGGCTACACCTTC. Its protein is CATSDRTRSNYGYTF.